Sequencing of this TCR beta chain was carried out in a study of T-cell reconstitution after alpha-beta-depleted transplantation in children. For TCRbeta, the library was prepared with unique molecular identifiers. MiXCR, applied by TCRdb to the PCR reads, yields one record per CDR3 protein. The sample has a few hundred thousand distinct CDR3 sequences, about 14% seen once. This clonotype was detected a few times. Trimming took 5 bases from V and 5 from J, leaving 24 bases between them. The germline V gene encodes CDR1 SGHAT and CDR2 FQDESV (reference sequence). The length of the CDR3 is 17 residues. The material was PBMCs, obtained from the stem cell graft. The J gene is TRBJ2-5, the V gene TRBV11-1; possibly TRBD1 or TRBD2 for D (6 bases each). The clonotype originates from a human donor who donated a stem cell graft to a child with Fanconi anemia. The CDR3: CASSPGLQGRGEETQYF. CDR3 coding DNA: TGTGCCAGCAGCCCCGGATTACAGGGCCGCGGGGAGGAGACCCAGTACTTC.